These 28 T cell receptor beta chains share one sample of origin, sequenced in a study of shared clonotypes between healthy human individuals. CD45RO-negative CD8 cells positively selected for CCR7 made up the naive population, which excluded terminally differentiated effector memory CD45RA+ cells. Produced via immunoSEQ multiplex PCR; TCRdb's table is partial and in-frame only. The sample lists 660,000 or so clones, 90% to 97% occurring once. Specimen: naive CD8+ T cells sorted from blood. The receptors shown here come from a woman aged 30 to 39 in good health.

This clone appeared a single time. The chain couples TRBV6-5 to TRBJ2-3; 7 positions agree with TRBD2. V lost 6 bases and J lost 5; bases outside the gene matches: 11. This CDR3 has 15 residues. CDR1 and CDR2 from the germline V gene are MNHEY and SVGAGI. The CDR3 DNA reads TGTGCCAGCAGCCCCGGGACTACGCCAGAAGATACGCAGTATTTT. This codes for CASSPGTTPEDTQYF.

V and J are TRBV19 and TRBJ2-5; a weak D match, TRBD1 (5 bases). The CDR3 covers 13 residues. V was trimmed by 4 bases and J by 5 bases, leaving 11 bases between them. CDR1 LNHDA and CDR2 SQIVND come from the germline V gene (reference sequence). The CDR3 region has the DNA TGTGCCAGTAGTAGTGACAGTGTGGAGACCCAGTACTTC. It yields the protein CASSSDSVETQYF.

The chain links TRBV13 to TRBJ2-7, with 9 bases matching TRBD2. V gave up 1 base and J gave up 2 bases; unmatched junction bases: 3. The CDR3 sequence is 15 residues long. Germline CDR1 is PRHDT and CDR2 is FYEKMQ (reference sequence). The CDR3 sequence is CASSLVASGTYEQYF. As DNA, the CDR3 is TGTGCCAGCAGCTTAGTGGCTAGCGGGACCTACGAGCAGTACTTC.

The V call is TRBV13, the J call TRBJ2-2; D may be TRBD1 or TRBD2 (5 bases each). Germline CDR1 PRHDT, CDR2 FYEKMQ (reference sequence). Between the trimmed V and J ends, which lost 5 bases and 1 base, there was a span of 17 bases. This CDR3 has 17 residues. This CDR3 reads CASSTPGLAMNTGELFF. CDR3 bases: TGTGCCAGCAGCACGCCGGGGCTAGCCATGAACACCGGGGAGCTGTTTTTT. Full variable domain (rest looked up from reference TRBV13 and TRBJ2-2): AAGVIQSPRHLIKEKRETATLKCYPIPRHDTVYWYQQGPGQDPQFLISFYEKMQSDKGSIPDRFSAQQFSDYHSELNMSSLELGDSALYFCASSTPGLAMNTGELFFGEGSRLTVL.

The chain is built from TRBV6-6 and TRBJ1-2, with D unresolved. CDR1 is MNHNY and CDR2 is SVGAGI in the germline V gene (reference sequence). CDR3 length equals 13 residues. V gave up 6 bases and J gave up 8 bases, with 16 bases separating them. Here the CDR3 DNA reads TGTGCCAGCAGCCCGATGAGCGAGGAGGGCTACACCTTC. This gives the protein CASSPMSEEGYTF.

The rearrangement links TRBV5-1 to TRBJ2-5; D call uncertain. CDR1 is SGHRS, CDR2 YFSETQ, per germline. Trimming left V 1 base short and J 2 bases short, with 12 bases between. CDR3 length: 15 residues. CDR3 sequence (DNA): TGCGCCAGCAGCTTGATGGCAGCAATTCAAGAGACCCAGTACTTC. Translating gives CASSLMAAIQETQYF.

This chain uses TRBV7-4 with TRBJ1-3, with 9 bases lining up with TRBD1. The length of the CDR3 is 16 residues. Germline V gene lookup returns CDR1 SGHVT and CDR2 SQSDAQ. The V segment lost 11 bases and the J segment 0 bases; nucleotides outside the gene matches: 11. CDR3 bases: TGTGCCCGGAGACAGGGGGTCCCAAACTCTGGAAACACCATATATTTT. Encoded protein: CARRQGVPNSGNTIYF.

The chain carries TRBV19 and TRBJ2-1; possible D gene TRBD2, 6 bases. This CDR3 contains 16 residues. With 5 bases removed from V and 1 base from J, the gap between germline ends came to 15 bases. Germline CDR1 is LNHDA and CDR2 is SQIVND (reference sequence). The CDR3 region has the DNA TGTGCCAGTAGTGTCGGACTACTGTTGTCCTACAATGAGCAGTTCTTC. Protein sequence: CASSVGLLLSYNEQFF. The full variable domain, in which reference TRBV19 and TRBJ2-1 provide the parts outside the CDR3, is DGGITQSPKYLFRKEGQNVTLSCEQNLNHDAMYWYRQDPGQGLRLIYYSQIVNDFQKGDIAEGYSVSREKKESFPLTVTSAQKNPTAFYLCASSVGLLLSYNEQFFGPGTRLTVL.

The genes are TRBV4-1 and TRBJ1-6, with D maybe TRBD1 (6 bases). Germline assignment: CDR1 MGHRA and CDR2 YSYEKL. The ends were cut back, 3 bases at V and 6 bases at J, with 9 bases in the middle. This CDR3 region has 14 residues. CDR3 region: CASSHGQSNSPLHF. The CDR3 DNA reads TGCGCCAGCAGCCACGGACAGAGTAATTCACCCCTCCACTTT.

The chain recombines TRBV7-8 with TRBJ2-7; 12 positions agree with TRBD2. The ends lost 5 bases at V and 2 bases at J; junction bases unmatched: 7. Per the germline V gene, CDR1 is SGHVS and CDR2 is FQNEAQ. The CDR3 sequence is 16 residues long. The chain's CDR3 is CASSPRLAGVPYEQYF. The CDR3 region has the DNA TGTGCCAGCAGCCCCCGACTAGCGGGGGTCCCCTACGAGCAGTACTTC.

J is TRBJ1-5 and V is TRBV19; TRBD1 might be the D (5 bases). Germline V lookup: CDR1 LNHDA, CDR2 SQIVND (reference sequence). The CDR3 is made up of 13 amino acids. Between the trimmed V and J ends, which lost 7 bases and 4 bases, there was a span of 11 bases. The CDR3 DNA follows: TGTGCCAGTATCGGGGGACTTAATCAGCCCCAGCATTTT. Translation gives CASIGGLNQPQHF.

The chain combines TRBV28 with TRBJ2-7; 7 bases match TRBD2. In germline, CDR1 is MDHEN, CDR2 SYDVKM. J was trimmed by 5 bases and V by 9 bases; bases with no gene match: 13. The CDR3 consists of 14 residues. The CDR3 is CASSPGDYPNEQYF. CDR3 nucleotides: TGTGCCAGTTCTCCCGGGGACTACCCCAACGAGCAGTACTTC.

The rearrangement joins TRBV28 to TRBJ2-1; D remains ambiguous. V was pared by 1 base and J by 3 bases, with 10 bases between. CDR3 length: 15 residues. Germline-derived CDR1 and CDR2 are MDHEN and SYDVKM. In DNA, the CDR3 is TGTGCCAGCAGTTTATTATTCACGGGCTACAATGAGCAGTTCTTC. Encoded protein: CASSLLFTGYNEQFF.

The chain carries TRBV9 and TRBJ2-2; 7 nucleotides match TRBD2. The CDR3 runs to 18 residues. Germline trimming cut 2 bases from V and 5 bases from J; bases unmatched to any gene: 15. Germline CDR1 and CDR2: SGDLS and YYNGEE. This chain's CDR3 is CASSVPSRGAGSTGELFF. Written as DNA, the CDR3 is TGTGCCAGCAGCGTCCCCTCAAGAGGAGCGGGAAGTACCGGGGAGCTGTTTTTT.

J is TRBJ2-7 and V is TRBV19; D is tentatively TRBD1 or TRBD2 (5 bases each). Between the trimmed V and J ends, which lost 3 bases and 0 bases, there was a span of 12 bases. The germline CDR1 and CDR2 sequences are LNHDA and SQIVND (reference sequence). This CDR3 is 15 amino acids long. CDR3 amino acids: CASSIAAGASYEQYF. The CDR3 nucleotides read TGTGCCAGTAGTATTGCCGCCGGGGCCTCCTACGAGCAGTACTTC.

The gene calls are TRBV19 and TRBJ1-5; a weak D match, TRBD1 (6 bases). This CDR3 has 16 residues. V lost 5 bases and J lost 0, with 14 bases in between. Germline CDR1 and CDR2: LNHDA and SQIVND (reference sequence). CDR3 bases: TGTGCCAGTAGTCCAAGGGGGACACGTAGCAATCAGCCCCAGCATTTT. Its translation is CASSPRGTRSNQPQHF.

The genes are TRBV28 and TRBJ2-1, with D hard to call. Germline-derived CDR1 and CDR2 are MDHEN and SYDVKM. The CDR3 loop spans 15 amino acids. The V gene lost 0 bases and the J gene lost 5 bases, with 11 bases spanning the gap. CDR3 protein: CASSLWRGRNNEQFF. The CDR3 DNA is TGTGCCAGCAGTTTATGGCGAGGTAGAAACAATGAGCAGTTCTTC.

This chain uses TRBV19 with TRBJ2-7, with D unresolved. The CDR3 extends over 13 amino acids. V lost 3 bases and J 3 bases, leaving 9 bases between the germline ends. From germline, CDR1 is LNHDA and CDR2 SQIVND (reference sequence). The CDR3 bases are TGTGCCAGTAGTATGGACGGCGGCTACGAGCAGTACTTC. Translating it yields CASSMDGGYEQYF.

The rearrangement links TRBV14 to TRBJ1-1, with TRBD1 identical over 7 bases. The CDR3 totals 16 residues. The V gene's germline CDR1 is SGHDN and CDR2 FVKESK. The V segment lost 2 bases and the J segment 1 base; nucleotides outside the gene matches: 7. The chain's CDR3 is CASSQPFTGENTEAFF. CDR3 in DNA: TGTGCCAGCAGCCAACCATTTACAGGGGAGAACACTGAAGCTTTCTTT.

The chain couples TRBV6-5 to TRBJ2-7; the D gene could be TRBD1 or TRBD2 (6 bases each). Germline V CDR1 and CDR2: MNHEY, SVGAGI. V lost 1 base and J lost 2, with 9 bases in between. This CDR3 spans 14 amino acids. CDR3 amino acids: CASSYLGGAYEQYF. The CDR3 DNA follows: TGTGCCAGCAGTTACTTGGGGGGCGCCTACGAGCAGTACTTC.

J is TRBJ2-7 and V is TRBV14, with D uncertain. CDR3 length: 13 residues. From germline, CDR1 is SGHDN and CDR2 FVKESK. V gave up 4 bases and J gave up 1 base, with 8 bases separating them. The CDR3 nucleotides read TGTGCCAGCAGCCCCAGAAGTTCCTACGAGCAGTACTTC. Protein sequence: CASSPRSSYEQYF.

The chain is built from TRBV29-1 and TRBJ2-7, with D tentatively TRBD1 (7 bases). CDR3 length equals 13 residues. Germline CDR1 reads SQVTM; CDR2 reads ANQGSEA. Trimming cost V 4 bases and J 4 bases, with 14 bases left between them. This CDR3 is CSVVPGGTYEQYF. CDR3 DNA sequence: TGCAGCGTTGTACCAGGGGGGACGTACGAGCAGTACTTC.

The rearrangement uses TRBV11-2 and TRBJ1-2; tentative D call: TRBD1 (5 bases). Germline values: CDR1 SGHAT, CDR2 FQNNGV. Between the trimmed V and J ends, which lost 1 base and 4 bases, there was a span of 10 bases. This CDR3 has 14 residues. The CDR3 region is CASSLGAGRYGYTF. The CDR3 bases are TGTGCCAGCAGCTTAGGGGCAGGGCGCTATGGCTACACCTTC.

The CDR3 DNA is TGTGCCAGCAGCCCGGGACTAGCGGGAGGGCCTCGGTCCTATGAGCAGTTCTTC. Its protein product is CASSPGLAGGPRSYEQFF. The rearrangement uses TRBV7-6 and TRBJ2-1, with 16 bases matching TRBD2. The CDR3 is 18 amino acids. With 5 bases clipped from V and 8 bases from J, the junction kept 12 bases outside the gene matches. Looked up from germline, CDR1 is SGHVS and CDR2 is FNYEAQ.

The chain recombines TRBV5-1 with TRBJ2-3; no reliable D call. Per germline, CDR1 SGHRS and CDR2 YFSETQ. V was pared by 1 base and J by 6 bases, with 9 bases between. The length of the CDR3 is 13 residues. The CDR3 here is CASSLPAPDTQYF. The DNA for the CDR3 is TGCGCCAGCAGCTTGCCGGCGCCGGATACGCAGTATTTT.

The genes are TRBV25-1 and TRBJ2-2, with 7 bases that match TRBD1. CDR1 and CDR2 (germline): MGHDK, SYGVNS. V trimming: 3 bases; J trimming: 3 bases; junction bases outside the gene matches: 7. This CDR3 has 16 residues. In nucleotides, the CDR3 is TGTGCCAGCAGTGACGTGGCAGGGGGATACACCGGGGAGCTGTTTTTT. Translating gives CASSDVAGGYTGELFF.

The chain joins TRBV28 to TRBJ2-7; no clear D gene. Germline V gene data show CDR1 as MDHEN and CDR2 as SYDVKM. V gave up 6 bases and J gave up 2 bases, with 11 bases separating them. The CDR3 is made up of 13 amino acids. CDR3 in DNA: TGTGCCAGCAGAAGACCGCAAACCTACGAGCAGTACTTC. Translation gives CASRRPQTYEQYF. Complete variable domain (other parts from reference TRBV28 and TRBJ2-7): DVKVTQSSRYLVKRTGEKVFLECVQDMDHENMFWYRQDPGLGLRLIYFSYDVKMKEKGDIPEGYSVSREKKERFSLILESASTNQTSMYLCASRRPQTYEQYFGPGTRLTVT.

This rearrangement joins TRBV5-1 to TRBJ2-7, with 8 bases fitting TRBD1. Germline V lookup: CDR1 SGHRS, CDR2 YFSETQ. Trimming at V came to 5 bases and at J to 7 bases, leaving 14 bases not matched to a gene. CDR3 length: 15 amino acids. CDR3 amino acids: CASRTLGTGDGEQYF. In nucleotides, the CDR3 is TGCGCCAGCAGGACCTTGGGGACAGGCGATGGGGAGCAGTACTTC.